This T cell receptor (beta chain) came from a study of blood T cell repertoires in COVID-19. Across the study: COVID-19 samples from acute and convalescent phases originated in the United States, Italy and Spain.

This clone occurred once. Measured with immunoSEQ multiplex PCR; TCRdb has only the in-frame clones, and not every one. Of approximately 200,000 clones detected, about 80% appear once; the ten largest clones hold around 2.7%. V lost 4 bases and J 5 bases, leaving 11 bases between the germline ends. The CDR3 has 14 residues. Germline values: CDR1 MNHNY, CDR2 SVGAGI (reference sequence). This rearrangement joins TRBV6-6 to TRBJ1-4; possibly TRBD1 for D (5 bases). Source material: peripheral blood. This receptor was taken from a woman aged 25 to 39 who had recovered from COVID-19. The CDR3 nucleotides are TGTGCCAGCAGTTCCTCGGGGCTGAATGAAAAACTGTTTTTT. This translates into CASSSSGLNEKLFF.